This entry lists 18 T cell receptor beta chains sequenced from one sample in a study of T-cell memory formation after mild COVID-19. TCRdb independently ran MiXCR on the 5' RACE reads; one entry per CDR3 protein. The data hold about 360,000 distinct CDR3 sequences, with 13% to 15% observed a single time. The sample comprised PBMCs or a T cell subset sorted from them (not recorded which). The receptors come from a man aged 18 to 29 who had mild COVID-19 (a few samples of this study predate the infection). Cell type and time point are not known.

This clonotype has more than one count but fewer than ten. J is TRBJ1-1 and V is TRBV28; D is perhaps TRBD1 (5 bases). In germline, CDR1 is MDHEN, CDR2 SYDVKM. Trimming left V 5 bases short and J 7 bases short, with 14 bases between. This CDR3 contains 13 residues. The CDR3 reads CASSAHGDDEAFF. CDR3 sequence (DNA): TGTGCCAGCAGTGCCCACGGGGACGATGAAGCTTTCTTT.

This chain joins TRBV6-4 and TRBJ1-1; D remains unclear. Germline V lookup: CDR1 MRHNA, CDR2 SNTAGT. This CDR3 region has 13 residues. V shed 4 bases and J shed 0 bases, with 6 bases lying between them. The CDR3 is CASSVEMNTEAFF. For the CDR3, the DNA is TGTGCCAGCAGTGTAGAGATGAACACTGAAGCTTTCTTT.

This clonotype has just a few counts. V and J are TRBV3-1 and TRBJ1-1; the match to TRBD1 covers 7 bases. J was trimmed by 3 bases and V by 0 bases; bases with no gene match: 4. The CDR3 covers 15 residues. Looked up from germline, CDR1 is LGHDT and CDR2 is YNNKEL (reference sequence). The CDR3, as DNA: TGTGCCAGCAGCCAAGATGTAGGGGGCTACACTGAAGCTTTCTTT. Its protein is CASSQDVGGYTEAFF.

This clonotype was seen a few times. The chain links TRBV9 to TRBJ2-7; 14 bases agree with TRBD2. V lost 2 bases to trimming and J lost 7 bases; unmatched junction nucleotides: 5. The V gene's germline CDR1 is SGDLS and CDR2 YYNGEE. The CDR3 runs 15 residues. The CDR3 reads CASSVGLAGEREQYF. For the CDR3, the DNA is TGTGCCAGCAGCGTGGGACTAGCGGGGGAAAGAGAGCAGTACTTC.

The V and J genes are TRBV20-1 and TRBJ1-6; D is ambiguous. CDR3 length equals 16 residues. Trimming stripped 5 bases from V and 0 bases from J, with 14 bases between. Germline V gene lookup returns CDR1 DFQATT and CDR2 SNEGSKA (reference sequence). The CDR3 nucleotides are TGCAGTGCTCATGACTCTACCAGCTCCTATAATTCACCCCTCCACTTT. Translation gives CSAHDSTSSYNSPLHF.

This clonotype was observed at least ten times. The gene calls are TRBV29-1 and TRBJ2-7; D gene uncertain. Germline V gene data show CDR1 as SQVTM and CDR2 as ANQGSEA. V was shortened by 5 bases and J by 1 base, with 15 bases between the two germline ends. This CDR3 comprises 14 residues. The CDR3, as DNA: TGCAGCGTTTTAGTGGCAGCTGGATCCTACGAGCAGTACTTC. Translating gives CSVLVAAGSYEQYF.

The V call is TRBV24-1, the J call TRBJ2-2; weak D call: TRBD2 (5 bases). This CDR3 comprises 17 residues. Germline loops: CDR1 KGHDR, CDR2 SFDVKD. V gave up 4 bases and J gave up 0 bases, with 14 bases separating them. The CDR3 spells CATSDAVRAPNTGELFF. CDR3 coding DNA: TGTGCCACCAGTGACGCCGTGCGGGCACCGAACACCGGGGAGCTGTTTTTT.

This chain connects TRBV30 to TRBJ2-2; tentative D call: TRBD2 (6 bases). The CDR3 is 15 amino acids. Trimming removed 5 bases from V and 6 bases from J, with 19 bases in between. Per germline, CDR1 GTSNPN and CDR2 SVGIG (reference sequence). The CDR3 DNA reads as TGTGCCTGGGGGTCGGATTCGCGGGACGCCGGGGAGCTGTTTTTT. The encoded protein is CAWGSDSRDAGELFF. Full variable domain (remainder filled in from reference TRBV30 and TRBJ2-2): SQTIHQWPATLVQPVGSPLSLECTVEGTSNPNLYWYRQAAGRGLQLLFYSVGIGQISSEVPQNLSASRPQDRQFILSSKKLLLSDSGFYLCAWGSDSRDAGELFFGEGSRLTVL.

This clonotype has a handful of counts. The rearrangement joins TRBV19 to TRBJ2-1; unclear D gene. Germline-derived CDR1 and CDR2 are LNHDA and SQIVND (reference sequence). The CDR3 is 16 residues long. The germline V and J ends were trimmed by 1 base and 0 bases, with 10 bases remaining between them. The CDR3 coding sequence is TGTGCCAGTAGTATAGCGGATCCAAGCTCCTACAATGAGCAGTTCTTC. Protein: CASSIADPSSYNEQFF.

This sequence joins TRBV11-2 and TRBJ2-1; 10 bases map to TRBD2. The CDR3 runs to 15 residues. CDR1 is SGHAT and CDR2 is FQNNGV in the germline V gene. V dropped 6 bases and J dropped 4; count of bases not matched to a gene: 6. In DNA form, the CDR3 reads TGTGCCAGCAGTTTCGTAGCGGGGGGTTACAATGAGCAGTTCTTC. Protein product: CASSFVAGGYNEQFF.

This clonotype was recorded at least ten times. The J gene is TRBJ1-1, the V gene TRBV14; 9 bases align to TRBD1. CDR1 SGHDN and CDR2 FVKESK come from the germline V gene. V lost 4 bases and J lost 2; bases outside the gene matches: 2. This CDR3 is built from 14 residues. CDR3 DNA sequence: TGTGCCAGCAGCCGGGACAGGGATAACACTGAAGCTTTCTTT. Translated: CASSRDRDNTEAFF. Full variable domain (missing parts from reference TRBV14 and TRBJ1-1): EAGVTQFPSHSVIEKGQTVTLRCDPISGHDNLYWYRRVMGKEIKFLLHFVKESKQDESGMPNNRFLAERTGGTYSTLKVQPAELEDSGVYFCASSRDRDNTEAFFGQGTRLTVV.

The chain carries TRBV5-6 and TRBJ2-7; the D gene is possibly TRBD2 (7 bases). The CDR3 loop spans 15 amino acids. Trimming removed 2 bases from V and 3 bases from J, with 15 bases in between. Germline V gene data show CDR1 as SGHDT and CDR2 as YYEEEE. The CDR3 sequence is CASSFGGQGIYEQYV. CDR3 DNA: TGTGCCAGCAGCTTCGGGGGGCAGGGAATCTACGAGCAGTACGTC.

This clonotype turned up a few times. V usage is TRBV5-1 and J usage is TRBJ2-3, with a tentative D call TRBD1 (6 bases). CDR3 length: 17 residues. Germline V CDR1 and CDR2: SGHRS, YFSETQ. Trimming cost V 3 bases and J 2 bases, with 19 bases left between them. CDR3 in DNA: TGCGCCAGCAGCTCGCCCGCCGGATCAGGGGTCACAGATACGCAGTATTTT. Its translation: CASSSPAGSGVTDTQYF. Supplemented by reference TRBV5-1 and TRBJ2-3, the full variable domain reads KAGVTQTPRYLIKTRGQQVTLSCSPISGHRSVSWYQQTPGQGLQFLFEYFSETQRNKGNFPGRFSGRQFSNSRSEMNVSTLELGDSALYLCASSSPAGSGVTDTQYFGPGTRLTVL.

This clonotype was recorded a few times. The chain uses TRBV7-9 and TRBJ2-3, with D unresolved. V was trimmed by 4 bases and J by 6 bases, leaving 17 bases between them. This CDR3 comprises 15 residues. The germline CDR1 and CDR2 sequences are SEHNR and FQNEAQ (reference sequence). Written as DNA, the CDR3 is TGTGCCAGCAGCTCCAGAGGTTCAGGAATGGATACGCAGTATTTT. Encoded protein: CASSSRGSGMDTQYF.

The chain combines TRBV20-1 with TRBJ2-1; the D is unclear. The germline V gene encodes CDR1 DFQATT and CDR2 SNEGSKA (reference sequence). Trimming took off 4 bases at V and 0 bases at J, with 13 bases between the two ends. CDR3 length: 15 amino acids. The CDR3 protein is CSAKNIEISYNEQFF. The CDR3, as DNA: TGCAGTGCTAAAAATATAGAAATCTCCTACAATGAGCAGTTCTTC.

This clonotype was seen repeatedly, ten times or more. This rearrangement joins TRBV7-9 to TRBJ2-6; D is ambiguous. V lost 8 bases and J lost 0, with 11 bases in between. The CDR3 loop spans 15 amino acids. The germline V gene has CDR1 SEHNR and CDR2 FQNEAQ (reference sequence). In DNA, the CDR3 is TGTGCCAGCGTTCTAACAGCCTCTGGGGCCAACGTCCTGACTTTC. As protein: CASVLTASGANVLTF.

This clonotype turned up a few times. This rearrangement joins TRBV7-2 to TRBJ2-2, with D possibly matching TRBD2 (5 bases). This CDR3 region has 14 residues. The V gene lost 8 bases and the J gene lost 6 bases, with 16 bases spanning the gap. The germline V gene encodes CDR1 SGHTA and CDR2 FQGNSA. The CDR3 DNA sequence: TGTGCCAGCTCGGGCGGGCCCGCAGCCGGGGAGCTGTTTTTT. Residues: CASSGGPAAGELFF.

The sample holds many counts of this clonotype. The rearrangement links TRBV4-1 to TRBJ2-1, with D possibly TRBD2 on 6 matching bases. With 4 bases removed from V and 5 bases from J, the gap between germline ends came to 12 bases. Germline CDR1 reads MGHRA; CDR2 reads YSYEKL. CDR3 length equals 14 residues. The DNA of the CDR3 is TGCGCCAGCAGCCTACCAGGACTAAACAATGAGCAGTTCTTC. This sequence encodes CASSLPGLNNEQFF.